A single sample gave rise to the 8 T cell receptor beta chains below, sequenced in a study of T cells after posttransplantation cyclophosphamide. Treatment was busulfan-fludarabine conditioning, a marrow graft, and cyclophosphamide on days +3 and +4. TCRdb's table, derived via immunoSEQ multiplex PCR, lists solely in-frame clones and lacks some. The repertoire consists of thousands of clones, none detected only once. This specimen was PBMCs, taken after allogeneic stem cell transplant with posttransplant cyclophosphamide. The receptor set was obtained from a male patient over 55 who received an allogeneic stem cell transplant from a related donor, was CMV-positive, and had no GVHD. Some T cells here may be from the graft donor.

In its sample, this clone was seen many times. The chain has TRBV6-1 and TRBJ2-7; tentative D call: TRBD1 (5 bases). Trimming left V 2 bases short and J 6 bases short, with 11 bases between. The germline V gene encodes CDR1 MNHNS and CDR2 SASEGT. The CDR3 sequence is 13 residues long. CDR3 DNA sequence: TGTGCCAGCAGTGAACGGCAGGGAACCGAGCAGTACTTC. It encodes CASSERQGTEQYF.

The rearrangement joins TRBV10-3 to TRBJ2-1; possibly TRBD1 for D (6 bases). The V end was cut by 6 bases, the J end by 5 bases, with 14 bases between. The CDR3 spans 14 residues. Per germline, CDR1 ENHRY and CDR2 SYGVKD. The CDR3 protein is CAIRATGQNNEQFF. The DNA for the CDR3 is TGTGCCATCAGGGCCACGGGACAAAACAATGAGCAGTTCTTC.

This clone is medium-sized within its sample. V is TRBV10-2 and J is TRBJ1-1; 9 nucleotides agree with TRBD1. Germline V lookup: CDR1 WSHSY, CDR2 SAAADI. The J segment lost 5 bases and the V segment lost 5 bases, leaving 15 bases of the junction unmatched. This CDR3 is 17 amino acids long. The CDR3 region is CASSPNTGTGKDTEAFF. In DNA form, the CDR3 reads TGCGCCAGCAGTCCTAATACCGGGACAGGGAAGGATACTGAAGCTTTCTTT.

There are a few counts of this clone. The chain joins TRBV28 to TRBJ1-1; 7 positions match TRBD1. Trimming removed 5 bases from V and 4 bases from J; junction bases left unmatched: 4. The length of the CDR3 is 13 residues. From germline, CDR1 is MDHEN and CDR2 SYDVKM. CDR3: CASSRPGGTEAFF. CDR3 in DNA: TGTGCCAGCAGTAGACCAGGGGGCACTGAAGCTTTCTTT.

This clone was detected ten times or more. The rearrangement joins TRBV19 to TRBJ1-5; 10 bases align to TRBD1. V shed 4 bases, J shed 0 bases, and the junction held 6 bases outside the gene matches. The CDR3 sequence is 17 residues long. Germline loops: CDR1 LNHDA, CDR2 SQIVND (reference sequence). The CDR3 bases are TGTGCCAGTAGTAGGGACAGGGGTGCGGATAGCAATCAGCCCCAGCATTTT. This gives the protein CASSRDRGADSNQPQHF.

This clone was seen at least ten times. As DNA, the CDR3 is TGTGCCAGCAGGAGGGAACCCTATAATTCACCCCTCCACTTT. As protein: CASRREPYNSPLHF. The rearrangement uses TRBV6-1 and TRBJ1-6; no firm D call. This CDR3 region has 14 residues. CDR1 and CDR2 from the germline V gene are MNHNS and SASEGT. The V end lost 6 bases, the J end lost 2 bases, and 8 bases lay between the germline ends.

This clone was picked up many times. In DNA form, the CDR3 reads TGCGCCAGCACCTCCCTTTGGTCAGTGAACACTGAAGCTTTCTTT. Its translation: CASTSLWSVNTEAFF. The chain recombines TRBV4-1 with TRBJ1-1; D is unresolved. Trimming removed 7 bases at V and 0 bases at J, with 15 bases between. Per germline, CDR1 MGHRA and CDR2 YSYEKL. There are 15 residues in the CDR3.

Relative to its sample, this clone is medium-sized. The chain links TRBV4-3 to TRBJ1-2; 9 bases are shared with TRBD1. CDR1 and CDR2 (germline): LGHNA, YSLEER. The V segment lost 1 base and the J segment 8 bases; nucleotides outside the gene matches: 17. The CDR3 covers 18 residues. As DNA, the CDR3 is TGCGCCAGCAGCCAAGGAACGGGGGGTACGGGACAGGGAGGAGGCTACACCTTC. Encoded protein: CASSQGTGGTGQGGGYTF.